This T cell receptor beta chain was sequenced for a study of beta chain features in type 1 diabetes. Study summary: Similarity in age, gender and cell yields was seen between patients and healthy donors. Notes on the study in general: In the patient group, naive, central memory and Treg TCRB repertoires seemed more alike than in the healthy donor group. Researchers report that Type 1 diabetes patients had moderately but significantly shorter TCRB CDR3s across all four CD4+ subsets.

Looked up from germline, CDR1 is SEHNR and CDR2 is FQNEAQ (reference sequence). The V segment lost 4 bases and the J segment 4 bases; nucleotides outside the gene matches: 7. CDR3 size: 16 residues. Reverse transcribing all isolated RNA meant expressed TCRB transcripts were sequenced. Profiled with immunoSEQ multiplex PCR; TCRdb holds only in-frame clones, not every one. Seen here are around 360,000 clones, roughly an eighth observed once, and the top ten hold 0.01%. For this clone: No antigen is known for it.

The clonotype was recovered from a woman between 18 and 30 years old with type 1 diabetes. The V and J genes are TRBV7-9 and TRBJ2-3; 11 nucleotides match TRBD2. The sequenced material came from naive CD4+ T cells from blood. CDR3 DNA sequence: TGTGCCAGCAGCTCCGAGGGACTAGCGGCTGCAGATACGCAGTATTTT. Translating it yields CASSSEGLAAADTQYF.